Each of the 11 T cell receptor beta chains below was sequenced from the same sample in a study of CD8 T cells in Susac syndrome. With random hexamers, reverse transcription was performed on about 0.5 to 1 ug of RNA. TCRdb passed the immunoSEQ multiplex PCR reads through MiXCR, listing each CDR3 protein once. The sample lists about 200,000 distinct CDR3 sequences; roughly 94% were seen once. Sequencing used CD4+ T cells from PBMCs. These receptor sequences come from a human donor in good health.

V is TRBV7-3 and J is TRBJ1-1; perhaps TRBD1 as D (5 bases). Germline lookup yields CDR1 SGHTA and CDR2 FQGTGA. The CDR3 runs 13 residues. V dropped 8 bases and J dropped 8 bases, with 18 bases sitting between them. DNA of the CDR3: TGTGCCAGCGGACGGGACGGGGTGCGGGAAGCTTTCTTT. Amino acid sequence: CASGRDGVREAFF.

The V call is TRBV2, the J call TRBJ2-1; tentative D call: TRBD2 (5 bases). From germline, CDR1 is SNHLY and CDR2 FYNNEI. CDR3 size: 14 residues. The germline V and J ends were trimmed by 7 bases and 1 base, with 11 bases remaining between them. The CDR3 DNA reads TGTGCCAGCATCGGCGGGCGTTCCTACAATGAGCAGTTCTTC. Encoded protein: CASIGGRSYNEQFF.

The sample holds one count of this clonotype. The rearrangement links TRBV5-1 to TRBJ2-7; 10 bases match TRBD2. Germline V lookup: CDR1 SGHRS, CDR2 YFSETQ. Trimming took 7 bases from V and 2 from J; bases not matched to a gene: 6. There are 14 residues in the CDR3. CDR3 amino acids: CASAWTSGPYEQYV. CDR3 DNA sequence: TGCGCCAGCGCTTGGACTAGCGGCCCCTACGAGCAGTACGTC.

The genes are TRBV27 and TRBJ2-1; 12 positions agree with TRBD2. The CDR3 loop spans 18 amino acids. Trimming took 3 bases from V and 0 from J; bases not matched to a gene: 6. Germline CDR1 and CDR2: MNHEY and SMNVEV (reference sequence). CDR3 residues: CASSLQLAGGYSYNEQFF. CDR3 sequence (DNA): TGTGCCAGCAGTTTGCAACTAGCGGGGGGCTACTCCTACAATGAGCAGTTCTTC.

The V call is TRBV10-3, the J call TRBJ2-6; D call uncertain. This CDR3 region has 12 residues. Trimming removed 11 bases from V and 8 bases from J, with 13 bases in between. Germline CDR1 ENHRY, CDR2 SYGVKD. Here the CDR3 DNA reads TGTGCCTCAACTCAGGAGTCCAACGTCCTGACTTTC. It yields the protein CASTQESNVLTF.

This clonotype showed up just a few times. The V and J genes are TRBV4-1 and TRBJ1-5; no clear D. The CDR3 has 15 residues. Trimming removed 0 bases at V and 0 bases at J, with 6 bases between. The germline V gene encodes CDR1 MGHRA and CDR2 YSYEKL. The CDR3 sequence is CASSQDRRSNQPQHF. In DNA, the CDR3 is TGCGCCAGCAGCCAAGATCGCCGTAGCAATCAGCCCCAGCATTTT.

The rearrangement joins TRBV7-9 to TRBJ1-2; 7 bases are shared with TRBD1. CDR3 length: 15 amino acids. Trimming took 5 bases from V and 5 from J; bases not matched to a gene: 11. Germline CDR1 reads SEHNR; CDR2 reads FQNEAQ (reference sequence). This chain's CDR3 is CASSVGRDRSYGYTF. The CDR3 region has the DNA TGTGCCAGCAGCGTAGGTCGGGACAGAAGTTATGGCTACACCTTC. The full variable domain, completed using reference TRBV7-9 and TRBJ1-2, is DTGVSQNPRHKITKRGQNVTFRCDPISEHNRLYWYRQTLGQGPEFLTYFQNEAQLEKSRLLSDRFSAERPKGSFSTLEIQRTEQGDSAMYLCASSVGRDRSYGYTFGSGTRLTVV.

This chain links TRBV24-1 with TRBJ1-5, with D possibly matching TRBD1 (6 bases). CDR1 is KGHDR and CDR2 is SFDVKD in the germline V gene. This CDR3 comprises 15 residues. V gave up 5 bases and J gave up 9 bases, with 19 bases separating them. CDR3 DNA sequence: TGTGCCACCAGTGCTCAAGGCGGGGGGCAGCGGCCCCAGCATTTT. It is translated as CATSAQGGGQRPQHF.

The gene calls are TRBV20-1 and TRBJ1-2; D may be TRBD1 (6 bases). Germline-derived CDR1 and CDR2 are DFQATT and SNEGSKA (reference sequence). V was cut by 5 bases and J by 2 bases, with 12 bases left in between. The CDR3 is made up of 13 amino acids. This chain's CDR3 is CSAVTGANYGYTF. The CDR3 region has the DNA TGCAGTGCTGTGACAGGAGCGAACTATGGCTACACCTTC.

The CDR3 spells CATSSGGTYEQYF. For the CDR3, the DNA is TGTGCCACCTCCTCCGGGGGGACCTACGAGCAGTACTTC. This chain connects TRBV25-1 to TRBJ2-7; 7 nucleotides align to TRBD2. Germline V CDR1 and CDR2: MGHDK, SYGVNS. J lost 2 bases, V lost 10 bases, and 8 bases had no gene match. The CDR3 sequence is 13 residues long.

This clonotype was recorded once. The gene calls are TRBV7-2 and TRBJ2-7; TRBD2 is a possible D gene (6 bases). The germline V gene has CDR1 SGHTA and CDR2 FQGNSA. V was cut by 1 base and J by 5 bases, with 9 bases left in between. The CDR3 is 13 amino acids. CDR3 coding DNA: TGTGCCAGCAGCTTAGGCGGGATCAACGAGCAGTACGTC. It codes for CASSLGGINEQYV.